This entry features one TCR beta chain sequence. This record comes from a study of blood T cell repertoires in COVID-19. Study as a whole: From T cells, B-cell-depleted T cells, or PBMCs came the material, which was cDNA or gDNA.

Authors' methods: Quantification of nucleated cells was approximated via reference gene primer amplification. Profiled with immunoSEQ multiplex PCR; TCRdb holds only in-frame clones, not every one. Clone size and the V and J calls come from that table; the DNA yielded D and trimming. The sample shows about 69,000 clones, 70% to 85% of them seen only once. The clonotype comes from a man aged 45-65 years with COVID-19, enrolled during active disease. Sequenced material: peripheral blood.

CDR3 residues: CASSLEAGYYGYTF. CDR3 sequence (DNA): TGTGCCAGCAGCTTAGAGGCAGGGTACTATGGCTACACCTTC. The chain joins TRBV7-2 to TRBJ1-2, with D tentatively TRBD1 (5 bases). This CDR3 region has 14 residues. Trimming removed 1 base from V and 3 bases from J, with 9 bases in between. CDR1 SGHTA and CDR2 FQGNSA come from the germline V gene.